These 31 T cell receptor beta chains share one sample of origin, sequenced in a study of cytomegalovirus exposure and HLA in healthy donors. With 60 Vbeta and 13 Jbeta primers, the PCR was carried out. Clones were read by immunoSEQ multiplex PCR, and TCRdb kept only the in-frame ones, dropping some. The repertoire holds approximately 120,000 clones, with more than 60% as singletons. Sequenced sample: PBMCs. Every receptor here comes from a man aged 25-45 years in good health and CMV-seronegative.

The V gene is TRBV18, the J gene TRBJ2-1, with 8 bases identical to TRBD2. This CDR3 region has 14 residues. Trimming removed 5 bases from V and 6 bases from J; junction bases left unmatched: 6. The V gene's germline CDR1 is KGHSH and CDR2 LQKENI. DNA of the CDR3: TGTGCCAGCTCAGCAGCGGGAGCGGGCAATGAGCAGTTCTTC. Amino acid sequence: CASSAAGAGNEQFF.

This clone was recorded once. V usage is TRBV5-1 and J usage is TRBJ2-7; 9 nucleotides line up with TRBD1. J was trimmed by 2 bases and V by 4 bases; bases with no gene match: 13. Germline CDR1 reads SGHRS; CDR2 reads YFSETQ. The CDR3 runs to 17 residues. In DNA, the CDR3 is TGCGCCAGCAGCGCAGGACAGGGGCTAATTGGCACCTACGAGCAGTACTTC. As protein: CASSAGQGLIGTYEQYF.

Concerning this clone: A read error may account for a junction end that differs from germline. The chain is built from TRBV11-2 and TRBJ2-5; D not certain. CDR3 length: 12 amino acids. Germline V gives CDR1 SGHAT, CDR2 FQNNGV. Written as DNA, the CDR3 is TGTGCCAACAGCTTAGCTCAGGAGACCCAGTACTTC. It encodes CANSLAQETQYF.

This chain joins TRBV27 and TRBJ2-7; 8 nucleotides match TRBD1. V shed 2 bases and J 3 bases; nucleotides not matched to a gene: 3. The CDR3 loop spans 14 amino acids. Germline CDR1 reads MNHEY; CDR2 reads SMNVEV (reference sequence). CDR3 protein: CASSLQGASYEQYF. CDR3 DNA: TGTGCCAGCAGTTTACAGGGGGCTAGCTACGAGCAGTACTTC.

CDR3 residues: CAISESSGHSYNEQFF. The CDR3 region has the DNA TGTGCCATCAGTGAGAGTAGCGGGCATTCCTACAATGAGCAGTTCTTC. The rearrangement joins TRBV10-3 to TRBJ2-1; the match to TRBD2 covers 7 bases. With V trimmed by 2 bases and J by 1 base, 5 bases remained unmatched. The CDR3 length is 16 residues. Germline V gene lookup returns CDR1 ENHRY and CDR2 SYGVKD.

This clone was found a few times. The genes are TRBV28 and TRBJ1-1; 7 bases align to TRBD1. Unmatched junction bases numbered 6, after V lost 5 bases and J lost 3 bases. There are 14 residues in the CDR3. Per the germline V gene, CDR1 is MDHEN and CDR2 is SYDVKM. Here the CDR3 reads CASSRQGSDTEAFF. In DNA form, the CDR3 reads TGTGCCAGCAGTCGACAGGGAAGTGACACTGAAGCTTTCTTT.

This clone has a single count. The V and J genes are TRBV6-1 and TRBJ2-7; 8 bases align to TRBD2. After removal of 4 bases from V and 2 bases from J, the junction contained 4 bases not matched to a gene. The CDR3 extends over 14 amino acids. Looked up from germline, CDR1 is MNHNS and CDR2 is SASEGT. The CDR3 DNA follows: TGTGCCAGCAGTGCAGCGGGAGCGACCTACGAGCAGTACTTC. Its translation: CASSAAGATYEQYF.

V is TRBV6-5 and J is TRBJ1-2, with a weak D call TRBD1 (6 bases). Trimming shortened V by 3 bases and J by 3 bases, and 11 bases separated the two germline ends. CDR3 length: 14 residues. The V gene's germline CDR1 is MNHEY and CDR2 SVGAGI. CDR3 protein: CASSYGGGYYGYTF. CDR3 DNA: TGTGCCAGCAGTTATGGGGGGGGCTACTATGGCTACACCTTC.

The genes are TRBV5-1 and TRBJ1-1, with D possibly being TRBD1 (5 bases). The length of the CDR3 is 14 residues. With 5 bases removed from V and 2 bases from J, the gap between germline ends came to 13 bases. Per the germline V gene, CDR1 is SGHRS and CDR2 is YFSETQ. Here the CDR3 DNA reads TGCGCCAGCAGGCTTCAGGGAGGAAACACTGAAGCTTTCTTT. Residues: CASRLQGGNTEAFF.

This clone was recorded only once. V usage is TRBV19 and J usage is TRBJ2-5, with TRBD2 identical over 10 bases. The CDR3 loop spans 15 amino acids. After removal of 4 bases from V and 5 bases from J, the junction contained 7 bases not matched to a gene. The germline CDR1 and CDR2 sequences are LNHDA and SQIVND (reference sequence). CDR3: CASSKASGRGETQYF. CDR3 nucleotides: TGTGCCAGTAGTAAGGCTAGCGGGAGAGGGGAGACCCAGTACTTC.

V usage is TRBV29-1 and J usage is TRBJ1-3; TRBD1 might be the D (5 bases). The V end was cut by 4 bases, the J end by 0 bases, with 10 bases between. This CDR3 region has 14 residues. CDR1 is SQVTM and CDR2 is ANQGSEA in the germline V gene. CDR3 protein: CSVVGRGSGNTIYF. CDR3 sequence (DNA): TGCAGCGTTGTGGGTAGGGGCTCTGGAAACACCATATATTTT.

This chain uses TRBV27 with TRBJ1-1; TRBD1 might be the D (6 bases). This CDR3 region has 15 residues. The V end lost 7 bases, the J end lost 1 base, and 16 bases lay between the germline ends. Germline assignment: CDR1 MNHEY and CDR2 SMNVEV (reference sequence). The chain's CDR3 is CASTAGVVGNTEAFF. The CDR3 DNA sequence: TGTGCCAGCACGGCAGGGGTAGTTGGGAACACTGAAGCTTTCTTT.

This chain joins TRBV27 and TRBJ1-5; 8 positions agree with TRBD1. There are 15 residues in the CDR3. The trim removed 5 bases at V and 9 bases at J, leaving 12 bases unmatched. CDR1 is MNHEY and CDR2 is SMNVEV in the germline V gene (reference sequence). CDR3 nucleotides: TGTGCCAGCAGTCCAGGGACAGGCGGGAATTGGCCCCAGCATTTT. Its translation is CASSPGTGGNWPQHF.

This chain connects TRBV27 to TRBJ1-4; 11 positions match TRBD1. The CDR3 is made up of 16 amino acids. The germline CDR1 and CDR2 sequences are MNHEY and SMNVEV (reference sequence). V shed 0 bases, J shed 4 bases, and the junction held 1 base outside the gene matches. CDR3 in amino acids: CASSLSGQGGNEKLFF. The CDR3 DNA reads TGTGCCAGCAGTTTATCGGGACAGGGGGGTAATGAAAAACTGTTTTTT.

V usage is TRBV7-9 and J usage is TRBJ1-5, with D perhaps matching TRBD1 (6 bases). Trimming removed 5 bases at V and 2 bases at J, with 19 bases between. The CDR3 has 17 amino acids. Germline assignment: CDR1 SEHNR and CDR2 FQNEAQ (reference sequence). CDR3 residues: CASSEGGGITGNQPQHF. Here the CDR3 DNA reads TGTGCCAGCAGCGAGGGAGGGGGAATAACGGGCAATCAGCCCCAGCATTTT.

The rearrangement joins TRBV30 to TRBJ1-2; 8 positions match TRBD1. The junction had 10 bases not matched to a gene; V was cut back by 4 bases and J by 6 bases. Germline values: CDR1 GTSNPN, CDR2 SVGIG (reference sequence). The CDR3 runs to 14 residues. The chain's CDR3 is CAWTGGQEGDGYTF. CDR3 sequence (DNA): TGTGCCTGGACAGGGGGACAGGAAGGAGATGGCTACACCTTC.

This sequence joins TRBV9 and TRBJ1-1; D unclear. Per germline, CDR1 SGDLS and CDR2 YYNGEE. Trimming cost V 0 bases and J 4 bases, with 10 bases left between them. The CDR3 is 14 amino acids. The CDR3 spells CASSVGHASTEAFF. In nucleotides, the CDR3 is TGTGCCAGCAGCGTAGGACACGCGAGCACTGAAGCTTTCTTT.

The chain links TRBV7-9 to TRBJ1-2; 8 positions match TRBD1. Per germline, CDR1 SEHNR and CDR2 FQNEAQ (reference sequence). J was trimmed by 2 bases and V by 3 bases; bases with no gene match: 14. The CDR3 covers 18 residues. As DNA, the CDR3 is TGTGCCAGCAGCTTGACTGGGGGGGCAGGGGGCGAGAACTATGGCTACACCTTC. This encodes CASSLTGGAGGENYGYTF.

The chain is built from TRBV28 and TRBJ2-7, with 8 positions matching TRBD2. Germline CDR1 MDHEN, CDR2 SYDVKM. Trimming removed 8 bases from V and 4 bases from J; junction bases left unmatched: 10. The CDR3 totals 14 residues. The CDR3 nucleotides read TGTGCCAGCTGTACAGCGGGAGAGTGGTACGAGCAGTACTTC. This codes for CASCTAGEWYEQYF.

The rearrangement joins TRBV6-1 to TRBJ2-3; the match to TRBD2 covers 8 bases. V was clipped by 7 bases and J by 4 bases; unmatched bases: 7. The CDR3 length is 14 residues. Per the germline V gene, CDR1 is MNHNS and CDR2 is SASEGT. CDR3 protein: CASIRAGAPDTQYF. The CDR3 DNA is TGTGCCAGCATCCGAGCGGGAGCCCCAGATACGCAGTATTTT.

V gene TRBV9 combines with J gene TRBJ1-6, with D possibly TRBD1 on 5 matching bases. CDR1 is SGDLS and CDR2 is YYNGEE in the germline V gene. V was cut by 0 bases and J by 14 bases, with 18 bases left in between. The CDR3 loop spans 15 amino acids. In DNA form, the CDR3 reads TGTGCCAGCAGCGTAGGGGACTCTGGGATCGGAGCCCTCCACTTT. It yields the protein CASSVGDSGIGALHF.

The chain couples TRBV7-2 to TRBJ2-5; 10 bases are shared with TRBD2. Germline-derived CDR1 and CDR2 are SGHTA and FQGNSA. The CDR3 runs to 15 residues. Germline trimming cut 3 bases from V and 5 bases from J; bases unmatched to any gene: 6. The CDR3 DNA is TGTGCCAGCAGCTTGCAAGCGGGAGGGCGGGAGACCCAGTACTTC. Translated, it gives CASSLQAGGRETQYF.

V is TRBV4-3 and J is TRBJ2-3; tentative D call: TRBD2 (6 bases). This CDR3 is built from 14 residues. Germline CDR1 LGHNA, CDR2 YSLEER. Trimming removed 0 bases at V and 5 bases at J, with 9 bases between. The CDR3: CASSQEEGRDTQYF. The CDR3 bases are TGCGCCAGCAGCCAAGAGGAGGGAAGAGATACGCAGTATTTT.

The CDR3 here is CAWKITSGRYNEQFF. The CDR3, as DNA: TGTGCCTGGAAAATAACTAGCGGGAGGTACAATGAGCAGTTCTTC. The chain recombines TRBV30 with TRBJ2-1; 12 nucleotides agree with TRBD2. Trimming cost V 4 bases and J 4 bases; bases outside gene matches: 5. CDR1 and CDR2 (germline): GTSNPN, SVGIG (reference sequence). The CDR3 length is 15 residues.

This clone appeared once. The genes are TRBV29-1 and TRBJ1-2; D is unclear. V lost 2 bases to trimming and J lost 0 bases, with 4 bases between them. The germline CDR1 and CDR2 sequences are SQVTM and ANQGSEA. CDR3 length: 12 residues. The CDR3 here is CSVERANYGYTF. The CDR3 nucleotides are TGCAGCGTTGAACGGGCTAACTATGGCTACACCTTC.

The chain employs TRBV5-1 and TRBJ1-2; weak D call: TRBD1 (6 bases). Germline V gene sequence: CDR1 SGHRS, CDR2 YFSETQ. Trimming took off 4 bases at V and 8 bases at J, with 12 bases between the two ends. The CDR3 contains 12 residues. CDR3 region: CASSPGGQGYTF. The CDR3 coding sequence is TGCGCCAGCAGCCCCGGGGGGCAAGGCTACACCTTC.

This clone showed up just a few times. The chain joins TRBV15 to TRBJ1-5; D is perhaps TRBD1 (5 bases). The CDR3 contains 15 residues. Trimming pared 1 base from V and 1 base from J, leaving 8 bases between. Germline V lookup: CDR1 LNHNV, CDR2 YYDKDF (reference sequence). CDR3 DNA sequence: TGTGCCACCAGCAGAGGGGGCCTAAGCAATCAGCCCCAGCATTTT. As protein: CATSRGGLSNQPQHF.

V gene TRBV18 combines with J gene TRBJ1-3, with D possibly TRBD1 on 5 matching bases. Trimming shortened V by 5 bases and J by 7 bases, and 18 bases separated the two germline ends. The CDR3 is 15 amino acids. From germline, CDR1 is KGHSH and CDR2 LQKENI. CDR3 bases: TGTGCCAGCTCATTTAATGACAGTTGGCGCAACACCATATATTTT. It encodes CASSFNDSWRNTIYF.

This clone was seen a few times. The chain has TRBV27 and TRBJ1-5; 7 bases are a match to TRBD1. J gave up 2 bases and V 0 bases, and 7 bases lay outside the gene matches. CDR3 length equals 17 residues. Germline CDR1 MNHEY, CDR2 SMNVEV (reference sequence). CDR3 in amino acids: CASSLSDRAMGNQPQHF. The CDR3 DNA sequence: TGTGCCAGCAGTTTATCCGACAGGGCGATGGGCAATCAGCCCCAGCATTTT.

J is TRBJ1-6 and V is TRBV18, with 7 bases fitting TRBD1. CDR1 is KGHSH, CDR2 LQKENI, per germline. V lost 3 bases to trimming and J lost 5 bases; unmatched junction nucleotides: 1. The CDR3 is 14 residues long. The CDR3: CASSPGQDNSPLHF. The CDR3 coding sequence is TGTGCCAGCTCACCTGGACAGGATAATTCACCCCTCCACTTT.

V usage is TRBV27 and J usage is TRBJ1-3, with D unresolved. CDR3 size: 14 residues. Germline V gene sequence: CDR1 MNHEY, CDR2 SMNVEV (reference sequence). V was cut by 5 bases and J by 4 bases, with 12 bases left in between. In DNA, the CDR3 is TGTGCCAGCAGTGAGGTCCAAGCGGGAAACACCATATATTTT. This gives the protein CASSEVQAGNTIYF.